This T cell receptor beta chain was recorded in a study of T cell repertoires in cytomegalovirus infection. The wider study: Recently identified HLA-C-restricted and well-studied HLA-B-restricted CMV epitopes were used.

This clonotype turned up a few times. Its target is not known. TCRdb re-called the reads with MiXCR, one entry per CDR3 protein. In the table there are hundreds of thousands of distinct CDR3 sequences, roughly 33% of which are singletons. Study-wide points: Predominance within the ex vivo response was attributable to HLA-C-restricted CMV-specific TCR beta clonotypes.

Trimming pared 1 base from V and 2 bases from J, leaving 15 bases between. This CDR3 has 17 residues. CDR1 is SGHTA and CDR2 is FQGNSA in the germline V gene. The sequence derives from a human donor in good health (CMV status not recorded). Some clones in this sample may be carry-over from other donors' samples. Sequenced here: cultured PBMCs, sampled from culture after CMV antigen stimulation. V gene TRBV7-2 combines with J gene TRBJ1-5; the D is unclear. CDR3 sequence: CASSLDPALMGNQPQHF. The DNA of the CDR3 is TGTGCCAGCAGCTTAGACCCGGCCCTGATGGGCAATCAGCCCCAGCATTTT.